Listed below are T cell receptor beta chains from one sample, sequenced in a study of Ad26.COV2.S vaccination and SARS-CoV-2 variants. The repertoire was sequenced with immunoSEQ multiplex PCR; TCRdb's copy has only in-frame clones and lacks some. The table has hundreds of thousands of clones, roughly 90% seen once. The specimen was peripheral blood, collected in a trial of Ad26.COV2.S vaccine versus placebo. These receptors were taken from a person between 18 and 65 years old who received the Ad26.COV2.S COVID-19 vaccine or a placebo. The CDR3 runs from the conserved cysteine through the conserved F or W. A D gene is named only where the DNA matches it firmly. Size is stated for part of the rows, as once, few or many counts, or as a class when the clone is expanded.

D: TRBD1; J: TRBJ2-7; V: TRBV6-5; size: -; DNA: TGTGCCAGCAGTTCTACTACAGGGGGCTTCGAGCAGTACTTC; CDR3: CASSSTTGGFEQYF
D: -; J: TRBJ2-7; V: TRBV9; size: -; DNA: TGTGCCAGCAGCCAAGAACTTTCCTACGAGCAGTACTTC; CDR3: CASSQELSYEQYF
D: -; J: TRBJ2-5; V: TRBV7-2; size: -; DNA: TGTGCCAGCAGGCCCCCTTTTCCAGAGACCCAGTACTTC; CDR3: CASRPPFPETQYF
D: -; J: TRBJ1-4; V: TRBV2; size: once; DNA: TGTGCCAGCAGCGTCCAGGGCCATGAAAAACTGTTTTTT; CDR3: CASSVQGHEKLFF
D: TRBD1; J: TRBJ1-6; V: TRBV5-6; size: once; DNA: TGTGCCAGCAGTTGGGACAGCTCTTATAATTCACCCCTCCACTTT; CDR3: CASSWDSSYNSPLHF
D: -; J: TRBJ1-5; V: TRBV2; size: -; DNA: TGTGCCAGCAGTTATTCGGGGGTTGGCAATCAGCCCCAGCATTTT; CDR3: CASSYSGVGNQPQHF
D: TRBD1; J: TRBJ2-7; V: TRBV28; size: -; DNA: TGTGCCAGCAGTCCGAGGACAGGGGGGAACGAGCAGTACTTC; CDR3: CASSPRTGGNEQYF
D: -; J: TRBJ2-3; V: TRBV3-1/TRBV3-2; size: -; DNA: TGTGCCAGCAGCCAATTTGGGACAGATACGCAGTATTTT; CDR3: CASSQFGTDTQYF
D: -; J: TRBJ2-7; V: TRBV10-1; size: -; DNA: TGCGCCAGCAGTTCTGGCCGCAAGCAGTACTTC; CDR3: CASSSGRKQYF
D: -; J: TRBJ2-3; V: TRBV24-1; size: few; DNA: TGTGCCACCAGTGATTATCGGGGATTCACAGATACGCAGTATTTT; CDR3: CATSDYRGFTDTQYF
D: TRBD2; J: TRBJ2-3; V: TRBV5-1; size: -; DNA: TGCGCCAGCAGCATCGGACTAGCGGGGGTAGATACGCAGTATTTT; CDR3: CASSIGLAGVDTQYF
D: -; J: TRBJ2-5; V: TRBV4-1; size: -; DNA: TGCGCCAGCAGCCAAGAGCCCAGGGGACGGGAGACCCAGTACTTC; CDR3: CASSQEPRGRETQYF
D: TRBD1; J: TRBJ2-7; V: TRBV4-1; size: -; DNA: TGCGCCAGCAGCCAAGTCGGGACAGACTCCTACGAGCAGTACTTC; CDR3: CASSQVGTDSYEQYF
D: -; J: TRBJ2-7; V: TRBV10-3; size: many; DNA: TGTGCCTTAGGGGATTCCTACTCCTACGAGCAGTACTTC; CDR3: CALGDSYSYEQYF
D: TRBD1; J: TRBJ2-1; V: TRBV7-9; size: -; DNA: TGTGCCAGCAGCTCATGGACAGGGACGGCGAATGAGCAGTTCTTC; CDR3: CASSSWTGTANEQFF
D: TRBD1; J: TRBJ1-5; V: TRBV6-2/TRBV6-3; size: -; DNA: TGTGCCAGCAGTTACTCCGGGACAGGGCTTTTGCCCCAGCATTTT; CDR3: CASSYSGTGLLPQHF
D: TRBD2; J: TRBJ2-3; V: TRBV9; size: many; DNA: TGTGCCAGCAGCCCTCTAGCGGGCTCAAGCACAGATACGCAGTATTTT; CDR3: CASSPLAGSSTDTQYF
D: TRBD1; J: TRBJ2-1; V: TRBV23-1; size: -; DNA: TGCGCCAGCATCACCCCCGACAGGGGGGAGGGTGAGCAGTTCTTC; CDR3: CASITPDRGEGEQFF
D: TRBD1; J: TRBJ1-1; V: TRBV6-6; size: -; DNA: TGTGCCAGCAGTTATCTACAGGGGGCGAGGACTGAAGCTTTCTTT; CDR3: CASSYLQGARTEAFF
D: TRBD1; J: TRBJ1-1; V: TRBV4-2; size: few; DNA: TGTGCCAGCAGCCAAAGCGACAGGGGAGGGGAAGCTTTCTTT; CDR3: CASSQSDRGGEAFF
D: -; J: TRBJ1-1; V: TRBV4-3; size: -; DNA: TGCGCCAGCAGCCGATTCAGGAAAGACACTGAAGCTTTCTTT; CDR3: CASSRFRKDTEAFF
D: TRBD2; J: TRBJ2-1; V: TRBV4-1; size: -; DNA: TGCGCCAGCAGCCAAAAGCGGGCTAGCGGGAACAATGAGCAGTTCTTC; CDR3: CASSQKRASGNNEQFF
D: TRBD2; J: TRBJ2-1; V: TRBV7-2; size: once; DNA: TGTGCCAGCAGGCTTGGCGTTCGCCTAGCGGGTGGTAATGAGCAGTTCTTC; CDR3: CASRLGVRLAGGNEQFF
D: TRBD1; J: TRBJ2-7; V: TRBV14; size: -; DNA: TGTGCCAGCAGCCAGGGACAGGGGATCGCCGAGCAGTACTTC; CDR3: CASSQGQGIAEQYF
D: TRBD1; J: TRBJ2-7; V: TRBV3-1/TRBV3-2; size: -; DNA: TGTGCCAGCAGCCAAGTTCCGGGACAGGGTTTCCACGAGCAGTACTTC; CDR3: CASSQVPGQGFHEQYF
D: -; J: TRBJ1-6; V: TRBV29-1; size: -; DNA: TGCAGCGTTGGGGCCAGCGAAAATTCACCCCTCCACTTT; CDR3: CSVGASENSPLHF
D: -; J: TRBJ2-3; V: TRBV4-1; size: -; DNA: TGCGCCAGCAGCCCCTTTGGTTTCGAAGATACGCAGTATTTT; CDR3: CASSPFGFEDTQYF
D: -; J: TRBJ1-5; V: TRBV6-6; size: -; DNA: TGTGCCAGCAGTTACGGAATTCTATATAGCAATCAGCCCCAGCATTTT; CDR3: CASSYGILYSNQPQHF
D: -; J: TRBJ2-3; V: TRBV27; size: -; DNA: TGTGCCAGCAAGCCCCGGGAGAGTTTGGATACGCAGTATTTT; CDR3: CASKPRESLDTQYF
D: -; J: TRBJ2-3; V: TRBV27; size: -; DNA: TGTGCCAGCAGTTTTTTAGGGGGGGGAGATACGCAGTATTTT; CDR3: CASSFLGGGDTQYF
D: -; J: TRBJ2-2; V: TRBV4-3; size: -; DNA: TGCGCCAGCAGCCAAGGAACAGGGTCGTTAGGGGAGCTGTTTTTT; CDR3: CASSQGTGSLGELFF
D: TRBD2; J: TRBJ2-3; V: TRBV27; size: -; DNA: TGTGCCAGCAGTTTATACCTTAGCGGGGGGCACACAGATACGCAGTATTTT; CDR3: CASSLYLSGGHTDTQYF
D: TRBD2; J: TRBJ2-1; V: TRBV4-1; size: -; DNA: TGCGCCAGCAGCCACCGACTAGCGGACCCCTACAATGAGCAGTTCTTC; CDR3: CASSHRLADPYNEQFF
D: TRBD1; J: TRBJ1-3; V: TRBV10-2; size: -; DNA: TGCGCCAGCAGCGCGGACAGGGGCACTGGAAACACCATATATTTT; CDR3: CASSADRGTGNTIYF
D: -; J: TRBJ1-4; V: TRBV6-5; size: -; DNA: TGTGCCAGCAGTTACACTGGGACGACGGTTAGAGAAAAACTGTTTTTT; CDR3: CASSYTGTTVREKLFF
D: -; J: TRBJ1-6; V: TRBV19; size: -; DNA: TGTGCCAGTAACAATAGGGGGTTTAATTCACCCCTCCACTTT; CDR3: CASNNRGFNSPLHF
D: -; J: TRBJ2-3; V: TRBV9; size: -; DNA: TGTGCCAGCAGCGTAGAATGGGGCCAAGATACGCAGTATTTT; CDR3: CASSVEWGQDTQYF
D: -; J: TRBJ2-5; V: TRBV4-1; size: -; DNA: TGCGCCAGCAGCCAAGAAGGTGGCGGGTACGGTCAAGAGACCCAGTACTTC; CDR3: CASSQEGGGYGQETQYF
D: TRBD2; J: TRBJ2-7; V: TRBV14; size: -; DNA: TGTGCCAGCAGCCAAGATGTCGCTAGCGGGAGGGACTACGAGCAGTACTTC; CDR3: CASSQDVASGRDYEQYF
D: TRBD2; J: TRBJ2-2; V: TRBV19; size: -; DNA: TGTGCCAGTCGGACTAGCGGAGGCCGAAACACCGGGGAGCTGTTTTTT; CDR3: CASRTSGGRNTGELFF
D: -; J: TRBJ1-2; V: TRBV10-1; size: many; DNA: TGCGCCAGCACCTCGGACATCTCGCATCGCGCGGGCTACACCTTC; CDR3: CASTSDISHRAGYTF
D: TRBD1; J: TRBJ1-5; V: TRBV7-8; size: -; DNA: TGTGCCAGCAGCCGAGAAGCCGGGACAGGGGACCAGCCCCAGCATTTT; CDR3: CASSREAGTGDQPQHF
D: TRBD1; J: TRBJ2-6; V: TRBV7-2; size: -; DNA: TGTGCCAGCAGCTCCACAATACAGGGGCGCTCTGGGGCCAACGTCCTGACTTTC; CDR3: CASSSTIQGRSGANVLTF
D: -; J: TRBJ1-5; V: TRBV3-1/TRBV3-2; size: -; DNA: TGTGCCAGCAGCCAAGCCAACAGGGATCAGCCCCAGCATTTT; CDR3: CASSQANRDQPQHF
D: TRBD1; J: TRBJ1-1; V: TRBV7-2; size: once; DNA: TGTGCCAGCAGCCAGGGGACAGGAAGAGAAGCTTTCTTT; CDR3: CASSQGTGREAFF
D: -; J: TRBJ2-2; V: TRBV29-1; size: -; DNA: TGCAGCGTTGAAGAAGGGGGATACACCGGGGAGCTGTTTTTT; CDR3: CSVEEGGYTGELFF
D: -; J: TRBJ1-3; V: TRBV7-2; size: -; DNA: TGTGCCAGCAGCCCTTGGGGCTCTGGAAACACCATATATTTT; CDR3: CASSPWGSGNTIYF
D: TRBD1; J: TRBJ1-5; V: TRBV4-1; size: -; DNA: TGCGCCAGCAGCCAGACAGGGAATAGCAATCAGCCCCAGCATTTT; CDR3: CASSQTGNSNQPQHF
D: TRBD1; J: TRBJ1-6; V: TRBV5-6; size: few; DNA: TGTGCCAGCAGCTTTGGGACAGGGCGCTATTCACCCCTCCACTTT; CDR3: CASSFGTGRYSPLHF
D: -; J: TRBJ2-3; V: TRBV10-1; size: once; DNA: TGCGCCAGCAGTGACTCGCGGAGGTTAAGGACAGATACGCAGTATTTT; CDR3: CASSDSRRLRTDTQYF
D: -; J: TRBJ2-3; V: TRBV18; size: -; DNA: TGTGCCAGCTCACCAGGTCCGTTCTTCGGGGGAGATACGCAGTATTTT; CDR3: CASSPGPFFGGDTQYF
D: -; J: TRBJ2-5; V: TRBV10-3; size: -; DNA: TGTGCCATCAGCCATGGGAGAGGGGAGACCCAGTACTTC; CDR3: CAISHGRGETQYF
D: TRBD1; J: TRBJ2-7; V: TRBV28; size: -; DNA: TGTGCCAGCAGCAGGGGGCCATCCTACGAGCAGTACTTC; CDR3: CASSRGPSYEQYF
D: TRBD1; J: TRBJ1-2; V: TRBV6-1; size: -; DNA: TGTGCCAGCAGTGAAACTGAGACAGGGGGCAGGGTTAGTGGCTACACCTTC; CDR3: CASSETETGGRVSGYTF
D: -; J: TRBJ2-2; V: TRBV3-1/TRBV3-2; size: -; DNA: TGTGCCAGCAGCCAATACGCTTCCACCGGGGAGCTGTTTTTT; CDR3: CASSQYASTGELFF
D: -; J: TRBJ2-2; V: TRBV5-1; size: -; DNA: TGCGCCAGCAGCAGGGACCGGTCCGGGGAGCTGTTTTTT; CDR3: CASSRDRSGELFF
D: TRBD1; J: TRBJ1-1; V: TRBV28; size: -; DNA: TGTGCCAGCAGTAACTACAGGGGGCGCGTAACTGAAGCTTTCTTT; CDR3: CASSNYRGRVTEAFF
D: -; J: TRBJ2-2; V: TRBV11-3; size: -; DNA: TGTGCCAGCAGCTTAGGGAGAGGTAGTTTCACCGGGGAGCTGTTTTTT; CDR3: CASSLGRGSFTGELFF
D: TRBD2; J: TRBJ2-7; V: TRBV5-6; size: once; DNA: TGTGCCAGCAGCTTGGCTAATAGCGGGATGGACTACGAGCAGTACTTC; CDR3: CASSLANSGMDYEQYF
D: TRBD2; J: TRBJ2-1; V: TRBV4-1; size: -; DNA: TGCGCCAGCAGCCCAATACTAGCGGGGGGGCACAATGAGCAGTTCTTC; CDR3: CASSPILAGGHNEQFF